The source of this T cell receptor beta chain is a study of cytomegalovirus exposure and HLA in healthy donors. Study-wide results and limits: TCR beta chains numbering 150 to 200 were designated cytomegalovirus-associated.

Turning to this clone: Its target is unknown.

The V gene end was trimmed by 4 bases and the J gene end by 3 bases; junction bases not matched to a gene: 4. CDR1 is SGHRS, CDR2 YFSETQ, per germline. The CDR3 is made up of 14 amino acids. Clones were read by immunoSEQ multiplex PCR, and TCRdb kept only the in-frame ones, dropping some. This sample has roughly 150,000 clones, with over 80% found just once. The sequence was collected from a man aged 25-45 years in good health and CMV-seropositive. The rearrangement uses TRBV5-1 and TRBJ2-5; 9 nucleotides agree with TRBD1. The sample taken for sequencing was PBMCs. DNA for the CDR3: TGCGCCAGCAGCACCTGGACAGGGGAAGAGACCCAGTACTTC. Translated: CASSTWTGEETQYF. Full variable domain (outside the CDR3, taken from reference TRBV5-1 and TRBJ2-5): KAGVTQTPRYLIKTRGQQVTLSCSPISGHRSVSWYQQTPGQGLQFLFEYFSETQRNKGNFPGRFSGRQFSNSRSEMNVSTLELGDSALYLCASSTWTGEETQYFGPGTRLLVL.